What follows are 3 T cell receptor beta chains derived from one specimen sequenced in a study of T cell changes during pregnancy in multiple sclerosis. The repertoire was sequenced with immunoSEQ multiplex PCR; TCRdb's copy has only in-frame clones and lacks some. Here the sample spans approximately 60,000 clones, 92% being singletons. The source material was peripheral blood, sampled in the first trimester of pregnancy. These TCRs come from a female donor with multiple sclerosis, enrolled in a pregnancy study.

V is TRBV7-9 and J is TRBJ1-2, with 7 bases lining up with TRBD1. The germline CDR1 and CDR2 sequences are SEHNR and FQNEAQ (reference sequence). V gave up 3 bases and J gave up 5 bases; unmatched junction bases: 9. The CDR3 extends over 15 amino acids. CDR3 sequence reads: CASSLAGTVKYGYTF. CDR3 DNA sequence: TGTGCCAGCAGCTTGGCCGGGACAGTGAAGTATGGCTACACCTTC. The entire variable domain, with the rest obtained from reference TRBV7-9 and TRBJ1-2, is as follows: DTGVSQNPRHKITKRGQNVTFRCDPISEHNRLYWYRQTLGQGPEFLTYFQNEAQLEKSRLLSDRFSAERPKGSFSTLEIQRTEQGDSAMYLCASSLAGTVKYGYTFGSGTRLTVV.

V usage is TRBV30 and J usage is TRBJ1-6; D is perhaps TRBD1 (6 bases). Germline V gene data show CDR1 as GTSNPN and CDR2 as SVGIG (reference sequence). CDR3 size: 16 residues. V gave up 0 bases and J gave up 3 bases, with 12 bases separating them. The CDR3 protein is CAWSVPGGGYNSPLHF. CDR3 DNA: TGTGCCTGGAGTGTACCTGGGGGCGGCTATAATTCACCCCTCCACTTT.

This clone was recorded a few times. The chain couples TRBV18 to TRBJ1-1; 7 bases agree with TRBD1. In germline, CDR1 is KGHSH, CDR2 LQKENI. Trimming removed 6 bases from V and 11 bases from J; junction bases left unmatched: 9. The CDR3 runs 12 residues. CDR3 loop: CASSPSDRIAFF. The CDR3 coding sequence is TGTGCCAGCTCTCCTTCGGACAGGATCGCTTTCTTT.